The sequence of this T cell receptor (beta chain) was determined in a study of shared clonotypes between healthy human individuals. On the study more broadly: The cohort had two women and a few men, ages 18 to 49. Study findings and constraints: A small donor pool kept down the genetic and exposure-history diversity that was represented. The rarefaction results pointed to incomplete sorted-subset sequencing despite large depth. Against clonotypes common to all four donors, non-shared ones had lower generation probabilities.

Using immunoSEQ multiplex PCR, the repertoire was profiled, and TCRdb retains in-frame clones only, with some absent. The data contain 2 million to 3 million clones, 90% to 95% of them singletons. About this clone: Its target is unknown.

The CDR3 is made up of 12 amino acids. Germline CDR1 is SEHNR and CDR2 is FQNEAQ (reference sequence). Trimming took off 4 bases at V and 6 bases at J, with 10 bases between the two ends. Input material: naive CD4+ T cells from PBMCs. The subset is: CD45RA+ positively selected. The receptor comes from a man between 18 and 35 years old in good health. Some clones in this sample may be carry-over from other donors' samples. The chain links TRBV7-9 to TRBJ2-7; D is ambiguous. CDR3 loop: CASSSAKGEQYF. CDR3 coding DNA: TGTGCCAGCAGCTCAGCTAAAGGCGAGCAGTACTTC. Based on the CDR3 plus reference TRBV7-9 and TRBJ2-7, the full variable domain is DTGVSQNPRHKITKRGQNVTFRCDPISEHNRLYWYRQTLGQGPEFLTYFQNEAQLEKSRLLSDRFSAERPKGSFSTLEIQRTEQGDSAMYLCASSSAKGEQYFGPGTRLTVT.